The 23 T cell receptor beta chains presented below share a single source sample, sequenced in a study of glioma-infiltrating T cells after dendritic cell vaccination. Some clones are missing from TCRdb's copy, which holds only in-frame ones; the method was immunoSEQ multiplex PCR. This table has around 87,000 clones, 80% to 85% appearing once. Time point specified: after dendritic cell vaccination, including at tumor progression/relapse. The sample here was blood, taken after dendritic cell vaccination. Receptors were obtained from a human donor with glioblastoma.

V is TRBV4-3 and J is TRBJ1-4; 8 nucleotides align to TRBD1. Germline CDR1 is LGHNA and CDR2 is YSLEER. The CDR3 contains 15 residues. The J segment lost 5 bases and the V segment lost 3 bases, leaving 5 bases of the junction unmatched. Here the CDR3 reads CASSQDGQGNEKLFF. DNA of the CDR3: TGCGCCAGCAGCCAGGACGGACAGGGAAATGAAAAACTGTTTTTT.

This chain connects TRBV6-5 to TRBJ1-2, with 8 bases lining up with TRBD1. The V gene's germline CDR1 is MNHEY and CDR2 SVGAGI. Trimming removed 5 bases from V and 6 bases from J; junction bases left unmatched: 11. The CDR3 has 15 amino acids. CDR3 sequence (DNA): TGTGCCAGCAGTAGGGGAAGGACAGGGCGCGATGGCTACACCTTC. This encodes CASSRGRTGRDGYTF.

The CDR3 region has the DNA TGTGCCAGCAGCCTGACAGGGTATCAGCCCCAGCATTTT. As protein: CASSLTGYQPQHF. The chain links TRBV6-1 to TRBJ1-5; 7 nucleotides align to TRBD1. Germline CDR1 is MNHNS and CDR2 is SASEGT. The ends lost 6 bases at V and 5 bases at J; junction bases unmatched: 4. The CDR3 is made up of 13 amino acids.

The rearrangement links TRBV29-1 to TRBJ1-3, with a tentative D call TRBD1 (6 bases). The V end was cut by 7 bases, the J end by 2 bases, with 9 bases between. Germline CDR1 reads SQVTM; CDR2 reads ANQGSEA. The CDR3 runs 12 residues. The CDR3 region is CSAGQTGNTIYF. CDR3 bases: TGCAGCGCTGGACAGACTGGAAACACCATATATTTT.

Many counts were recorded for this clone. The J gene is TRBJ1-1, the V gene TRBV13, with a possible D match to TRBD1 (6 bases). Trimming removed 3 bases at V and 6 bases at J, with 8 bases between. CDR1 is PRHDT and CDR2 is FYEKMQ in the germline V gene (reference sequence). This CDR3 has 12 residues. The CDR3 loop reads CASSFDRSEAFF. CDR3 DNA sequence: TGTGCCAGCAGCTTCGACAGGTCTGAAGCTTTCTTT.

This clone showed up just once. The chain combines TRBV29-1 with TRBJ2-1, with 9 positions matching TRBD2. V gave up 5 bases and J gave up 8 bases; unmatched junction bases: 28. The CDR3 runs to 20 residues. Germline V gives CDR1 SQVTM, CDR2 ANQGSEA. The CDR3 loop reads CSVIKSRGNSGGPPSHEQFF. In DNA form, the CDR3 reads TGCAGCGTTATTAAGTCCCGGGGGAATAGCGGGGGCCCCCCGTCGCATGAGCAGTTCTTC.

The CDR3 DNA sequence: TGTGCCTGGAGTGTACAGGATAATTCACCCCTCCACTTT. Translated: CAWSVQDNSPLHF. The chain is built from TRBV30 and TRBJ1-6; the D gene is possibly TRBD1 (5 bases). The CDR3 extends over 13 amino acids. Germline CDR1 is GTSNPN and CDR2 is SVGIG (reference sequence). V gave up 0 bases and J gave up 5 bases, with 5 bases separating them.

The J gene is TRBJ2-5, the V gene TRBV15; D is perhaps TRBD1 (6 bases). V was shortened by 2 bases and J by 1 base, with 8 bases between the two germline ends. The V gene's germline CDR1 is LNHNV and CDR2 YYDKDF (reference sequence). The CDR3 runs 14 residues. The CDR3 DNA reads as TGTGCCACCAGCAGAAGGGACACCCAAGAGACCCAGTACTTC. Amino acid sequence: CATSRRDTQETQYF.

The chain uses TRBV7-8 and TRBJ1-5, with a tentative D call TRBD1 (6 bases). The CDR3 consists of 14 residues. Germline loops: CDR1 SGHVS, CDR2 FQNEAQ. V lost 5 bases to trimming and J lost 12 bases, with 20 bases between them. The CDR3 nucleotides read TGTGCCAGCAGCCAAAGACAGGAACGGTCGGACCAGCATTTT. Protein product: CASSQRQERSDQHF.

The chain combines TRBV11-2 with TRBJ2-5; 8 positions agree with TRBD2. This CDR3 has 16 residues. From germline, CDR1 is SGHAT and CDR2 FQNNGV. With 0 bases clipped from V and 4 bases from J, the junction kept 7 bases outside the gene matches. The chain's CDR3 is CASSLDGGGFPETQYF. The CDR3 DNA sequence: TGTGCCAGCAGCTTAGACGGGGGGGGATTCCCAGAGACCCAGTACTTC.

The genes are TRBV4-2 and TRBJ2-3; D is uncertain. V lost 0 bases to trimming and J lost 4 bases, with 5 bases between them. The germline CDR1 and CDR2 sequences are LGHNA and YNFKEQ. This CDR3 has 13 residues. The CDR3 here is CASSQDFADTQYF. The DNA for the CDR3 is TGTGCCAGCAGCCAAGATTTCGCAGATACGCAGTATTTT.

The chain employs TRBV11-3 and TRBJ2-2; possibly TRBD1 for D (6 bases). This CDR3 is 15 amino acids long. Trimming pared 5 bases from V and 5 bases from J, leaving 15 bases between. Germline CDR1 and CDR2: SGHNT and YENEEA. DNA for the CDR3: TGTGCCAGCAGCCCCACAGGGAAGGAAACCGGGGAGCTGTTTTTT. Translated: CASSPTGKETGELFF.

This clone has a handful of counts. The DNA of the CDR3 is TGTGCCAGCAGCTTGCTTAACACTGAAGCTTTCTTT. Its protein is CASSLLNTEAFF. V is TRBV5-4 and J is TRBJ1-1; D is undetermined. This CDR3 has 12 residues. Trimming cost V 1 base and J 2 bases, with 3 bases left between them. Germline lookup yields CDR1 SGHNT and CDR2 YYREEE (reference sequence).

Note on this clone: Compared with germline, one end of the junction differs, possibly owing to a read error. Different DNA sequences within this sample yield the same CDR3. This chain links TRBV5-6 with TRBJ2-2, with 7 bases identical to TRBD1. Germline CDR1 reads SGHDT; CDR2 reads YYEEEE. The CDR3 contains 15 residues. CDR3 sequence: CASSSYDRDDGELFF. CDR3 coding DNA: TGTGCCAGCAGTTCCTACGACAGGGACGACGGGGAACTGTTTTTT.

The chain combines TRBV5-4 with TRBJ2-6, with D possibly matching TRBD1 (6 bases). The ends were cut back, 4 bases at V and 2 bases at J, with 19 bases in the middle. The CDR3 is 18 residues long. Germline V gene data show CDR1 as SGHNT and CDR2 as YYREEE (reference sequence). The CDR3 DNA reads TGTGCCAGCAGCCCTTGGGGCAGGGGCGAGACTGGGGCCAACGTCCTGACTTTC. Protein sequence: CASSPWGRGETGANVLTF. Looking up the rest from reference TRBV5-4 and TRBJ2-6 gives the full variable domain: ETGVTQSPTHLIKTRGQQVTLRCSSQSGHNTVSWYQQALGQGPQFIFQYYREEENGRGNFPPRFSGLQFPNYSSELNVNALELDDSALYLCASSPWGRGETGANVLTFGAGSRLTVL.

DNA for the CDR3: TGTGCCAGCAGCTTACCGGAGACCCAGTACTTC. It yields the protein CASSLPETQYF. The chain recombines TRBV7-9 with TRBJ2-5; D not certain. Deletions cut 2 bases from V and 5 bases from J, with 3 bases between. The CDR3 covers 11 residues. Germline loops: CDR1 SEHNR, CDR2 FQNEAQ (reference sequence).

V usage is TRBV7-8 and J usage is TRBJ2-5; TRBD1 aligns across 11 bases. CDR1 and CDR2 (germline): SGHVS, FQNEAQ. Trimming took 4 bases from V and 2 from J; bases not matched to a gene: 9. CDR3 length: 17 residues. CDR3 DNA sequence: TGTGCCAGCAGCTCCCGGGACAGGGGGGATTGGCAAGAGACCCAGTACTTC. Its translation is CASSSRDRGDWQETQYF.

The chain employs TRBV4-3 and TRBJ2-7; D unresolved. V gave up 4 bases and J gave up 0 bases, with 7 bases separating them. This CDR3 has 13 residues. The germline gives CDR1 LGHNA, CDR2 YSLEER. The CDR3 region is CASSPGFSYEQYF. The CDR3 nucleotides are TGCGCCAGCAGCCCCGGGTTCTCCTACGAGCAGTACTTC.

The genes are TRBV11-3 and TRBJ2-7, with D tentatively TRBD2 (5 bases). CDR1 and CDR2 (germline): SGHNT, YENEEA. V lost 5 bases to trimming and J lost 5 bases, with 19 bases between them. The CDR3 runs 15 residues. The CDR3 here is CASSRDWRYTHEQYF. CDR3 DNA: TGTGCCAGCAGCCGGGATTGGCGATATACTCACGAGCAGTACTTC.

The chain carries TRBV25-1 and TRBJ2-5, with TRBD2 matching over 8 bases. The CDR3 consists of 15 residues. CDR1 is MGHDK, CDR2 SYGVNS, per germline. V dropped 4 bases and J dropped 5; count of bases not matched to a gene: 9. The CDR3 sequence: CASSVAGGLGETQYF. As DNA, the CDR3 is TGTGCCAGCAGTGTCGCGGGGGGACTGGGGGAGACCCAGTACTTC.

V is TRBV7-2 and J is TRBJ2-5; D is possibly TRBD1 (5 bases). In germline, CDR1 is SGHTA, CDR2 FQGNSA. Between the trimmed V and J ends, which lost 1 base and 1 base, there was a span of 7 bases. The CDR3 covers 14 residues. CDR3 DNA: TGTGCCAGCAGCTTAGGCAGGGCCCAAGAGACCCAGTACTTC. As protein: CASSLGRAQETQYF.

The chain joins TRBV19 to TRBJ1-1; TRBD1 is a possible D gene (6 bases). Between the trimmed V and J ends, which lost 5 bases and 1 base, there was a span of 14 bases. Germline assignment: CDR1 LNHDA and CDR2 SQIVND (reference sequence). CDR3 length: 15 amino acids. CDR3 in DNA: TGTGCCAGTAGTGAGGACAGATCCTCGAACACTGAAGCTTTCTTT. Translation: CASSEDRSSNTEAFF.

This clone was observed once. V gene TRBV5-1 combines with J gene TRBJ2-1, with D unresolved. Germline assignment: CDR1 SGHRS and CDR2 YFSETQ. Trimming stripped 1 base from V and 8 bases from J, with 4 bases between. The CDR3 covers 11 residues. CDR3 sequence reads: CASSLFDEQFF. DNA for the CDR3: TGCGCCAGCAGCTTGTTCGATGAGCAGTTCTTC.